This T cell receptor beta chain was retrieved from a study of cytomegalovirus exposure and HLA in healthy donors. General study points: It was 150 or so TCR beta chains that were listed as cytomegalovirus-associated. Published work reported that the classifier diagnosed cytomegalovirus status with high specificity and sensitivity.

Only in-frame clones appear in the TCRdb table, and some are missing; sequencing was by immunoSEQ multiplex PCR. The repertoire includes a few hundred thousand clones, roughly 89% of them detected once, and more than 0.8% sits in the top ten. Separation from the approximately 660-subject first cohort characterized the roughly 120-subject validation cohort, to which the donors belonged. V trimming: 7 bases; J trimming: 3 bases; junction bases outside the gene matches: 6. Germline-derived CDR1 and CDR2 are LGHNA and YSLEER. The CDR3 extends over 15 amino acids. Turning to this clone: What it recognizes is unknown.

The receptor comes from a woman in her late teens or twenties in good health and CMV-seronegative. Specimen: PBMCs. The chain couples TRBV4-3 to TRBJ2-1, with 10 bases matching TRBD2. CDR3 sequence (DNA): TGCGCCAGCACCCCGGGACTAGCGCTCTACAATGAGCAGTTCTTC. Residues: CASTPGLALYNEQFF.